This TCR beta chain originates from a study of CD4 T cells in relation to SARS-CoV-2 and coronaviruses. V trimming: 4 bases; J trimming: 2 bases; junction bases outside the gene matches: 11. Germline CDR1 reads SGHRS; CDR2 reads YFSETQ. The CDR3 has 17 residues. As concerns this clone: As yet, its antigen is unknown.

This table comes from immunoSEQ multiplex PCR, and its TCRdb copy is limited to in-frame clones, with some not included. This sample has some 37,000 clones; about three quarters occur once, and the top ten carry 2.8%. The sequencing sample was made of memory CD4+ T cells from PBMCs, cultured in vitro. The sequence was collected from an adult with COVID-19. This chain uses TRBV5-1 with TRBJ2-7; the match to TRBD2 covers 11 bases. CDR3 residues: CASSRTTGTSGAYEQYF. The CDR3, as DNA: TGCGCCAGCAGCAGAACTACCGGGACTAGCGGAGCCTACGAGCAGTACTTC.